Listed below are T cell receptor beta chains from one sample, sequenced in a study of T cell changes during pregnancy in multiple sclerosis. The data were produced by immunoSEQ multiplex PCR, yet TCRdb's version contains in-frame clones alone and is incomplete. The table includes tens of thousands of clones, 85% to 95% detected once. Sequencing was performed on CD8+ T cells from peripheral blood mononuclear cells, taken in the third trimester of pregnancy. The receptors derive from a female donor in good health, enrolled as a control in a pregnancy study. Both conserved end residues are part of each CDR3. D genes are given only for firm matches.

j_gene: TRBJ2-1
d_gene: NA
v_gene: TRBV7-6
CDR3aa: CASSLGDLYNEQFF
CDR3nt: TGTGCCAGCAGCTTAGGGGACTTATACAATGAGCAGTTCTTC

j_gene: TRBJ2-1
d_gene: TRBD2
v_gene: TRBV7-2
CDR3aa: CASSPQSGGTYNEQFF
CDR3nt: TGTGCCAGCAGCCCCCAGTCGGGGGGGACCTACAATGAGCAGTTCTTC

j_gene: TRBJ1-2
d_gene: NA
v_gene: TRBV19
CDR3aa: CASSIRGRYGYTF
CDR3nt: TGTGCCAGTAGTATCAGGGGACGGTATGGCTACACCTTC

j_gene: TRBJ1-5
d_gene: NA
v_gene: TRBV10-3
CDR3aa: CAISESLTTGYNQPQHF
CDR3nt: TGTGCCATCAGTGAGTCATTAACTACAGGGTACAATCAGCCCCAGCATTTT

j_gene: TRBJ2-6
d_gene: TRBD2
v_gene: TRBV19
CDR3aa: CASGGGSSGANVLTF
CDR3nt: TGTGCCAGCGGGGGAGGGAGCTCTGGGGCCAACGTCCTGACTTTC

j_gene: TRBJ2-7
d_gene: TRBD2
v_gene: TRBV5-6
CDR3aa: CASSLGTSGASYEQYF
CDR3nt: TGTGCCAGCAGCTTGGGGACTAGCGGGGCCTCGTACGAGCAGTACTTC

j_gene: TRBJ1-2
d_gene: NA
v_gene: TRBV7-2
CDR3aa: CASSSDYGYTF
CDR3nt: TGTGCCAGCAGCTCTGACTATGGCTACACCTTC

j_gene: TRBJ1-1
d_gene: NA
v_gene: TRBV30
CDR3aa: CATRGQNLVEAFF
CDR3nt: TGTGCCACCCGAGGCCAAAATCTGGTTGAAGCTTTCTTT

j_gene: TRBJ1-1
d_gene: NA
v_gene: TRBV7-9
CDR3aa: CASSPGMEGPEAFF
CDR3nt: TGTGCCAGCAGCCCCGGGATGGAGGGACCTGAAGCTTTCTTT

j_gene: TRBJ2-7
d_gene: TRBD1
v_gene: TRBV4-3
CDR3aa: CASSQDQQGAGLSYEQYF
CDR3nt: TGCGCCAGCAGCCAAGATCAACAGGGGGCTGGTTTGTCCTACGAGCAGTACTTC